The clone carrying this TCR beta chain was detected a few times. Its antigen is still unknown. The sample originates from a study of beta chain features in type 1 diabetes. Study-level points and caveats: It was among patients, rather than healthy donors, that naive, central memory and Treg TCRB repertoires appeared more similar. Moderate yet significant TCRB CDR3 shortening was seen in Type 1 diabetes patients in all four CD4+ subsets.

Expressed TCRB transcripts were sequenced, since all the RNA that had been isolated was reverse transcribed. The table came from immunoSEQ multiplex PCR; TCRdb's copy has only in-frame clones and leaves some out. Among around 240,000 clones, 16% were seen once, and the ten largest hold 0.065% to 0.095%. Sorted populations were all over 98% pure. Sequenced material: naive CD4+ T cells from blood. The origin of this receptor is a man aged 25 to 40 with type 1 diabetes.

CDR3 DNA: TGTGCCAGCGAAGGCGGGGGGCCTCGCTACGAGCAGTACTTC. This translates into CASEGGGPRYEQYF. The chain has TRBV28 and TRBJ2-7, with 8 bases that match TRBD2. The germline V gene encodes CDR1 MDHEN and CDR2 SYDVKM. The ends lost 8 bases at V and 3 bases at J; junction bases unmatched: 9. The CDR3 runs 14 residues.